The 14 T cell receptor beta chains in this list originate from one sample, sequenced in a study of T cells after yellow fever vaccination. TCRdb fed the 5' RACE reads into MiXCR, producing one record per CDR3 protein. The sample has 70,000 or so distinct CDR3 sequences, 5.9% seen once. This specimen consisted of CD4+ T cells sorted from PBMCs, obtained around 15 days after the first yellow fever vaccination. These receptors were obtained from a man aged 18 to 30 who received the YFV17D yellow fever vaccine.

The DNA of the CDR3 is TGCGCCAGCAGCTTGGGACGGGGGACCAGCACAGATACGCAGTATTTT. It codes for CASSLGRGTSTDTQYF. V is TRBV5-1 and J is TRBJ2-3, with D possibly TRBD2 on 6 matching bases. Germline CDR1 reads SGHRS; CDR2 reads YFSETQ. The CDR3 has 16 residues. V shed 0 bases and J shed 0 bases, with 11 bases lying between them.

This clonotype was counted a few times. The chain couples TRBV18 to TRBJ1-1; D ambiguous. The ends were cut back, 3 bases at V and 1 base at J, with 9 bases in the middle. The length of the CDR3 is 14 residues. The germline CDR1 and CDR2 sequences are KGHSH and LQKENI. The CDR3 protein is CASSPLLGNTEAFF. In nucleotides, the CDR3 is TGTGCCAGCTCACCCCTTTTGGGGAACACTGAAGCTTTCTTT.

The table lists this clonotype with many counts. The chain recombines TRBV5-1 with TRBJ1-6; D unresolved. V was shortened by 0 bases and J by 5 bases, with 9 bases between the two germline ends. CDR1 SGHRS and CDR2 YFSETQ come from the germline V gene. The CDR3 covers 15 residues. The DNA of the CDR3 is TGCGCCAGCAGCTTGGGATGGGGAGATAATTCACCCCTCCACTTT. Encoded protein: CASSLGWGDNSPLHF.

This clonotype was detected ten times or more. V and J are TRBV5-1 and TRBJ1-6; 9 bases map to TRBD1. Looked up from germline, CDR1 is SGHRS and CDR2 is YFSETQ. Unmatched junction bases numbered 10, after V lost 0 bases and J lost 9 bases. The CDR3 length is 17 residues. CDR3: CASSLELKGQGGSPLHF. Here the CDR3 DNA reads TGCGCCAGCAGCTTGGAACTTAAGGGACAGGGAGGTTCACCCCTCCACTTT.

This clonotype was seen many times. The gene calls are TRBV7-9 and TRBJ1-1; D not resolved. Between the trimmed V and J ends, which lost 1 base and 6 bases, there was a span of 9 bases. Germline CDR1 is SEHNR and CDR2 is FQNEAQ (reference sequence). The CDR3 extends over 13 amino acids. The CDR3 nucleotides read TGTGCCAGCAGCTTAGACGGCGGGTCTGAAGCTTTCTTT. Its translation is CASSLDGGSEAFF.

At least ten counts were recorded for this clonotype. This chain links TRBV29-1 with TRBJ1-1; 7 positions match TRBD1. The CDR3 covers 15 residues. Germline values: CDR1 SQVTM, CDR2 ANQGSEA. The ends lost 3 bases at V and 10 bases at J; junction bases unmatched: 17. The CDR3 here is CSVEMREGATRRAFF. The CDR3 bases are TGCAGCGTTGAGATGCGAGAGGGGGCGACGAGGCGAGCTTTCTTT.

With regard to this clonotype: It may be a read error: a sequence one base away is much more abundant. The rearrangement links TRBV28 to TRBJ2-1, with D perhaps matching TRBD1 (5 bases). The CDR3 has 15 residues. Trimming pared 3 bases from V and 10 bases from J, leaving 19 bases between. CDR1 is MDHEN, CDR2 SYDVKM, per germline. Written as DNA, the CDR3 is TGTGCCAGCAGTTTCGATAGGCAGGGTGGCAAGGAGCAGTTCTTC. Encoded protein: CASSFDRQGGKEQFF. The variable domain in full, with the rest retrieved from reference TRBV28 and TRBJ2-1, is DVKVTQSSRYLVKRTGEKVFLECVQDMDHENMFWYRQDPGLGLRLIYFSYDVKMKEKGDIPEGYSVSREKKERFSLILESASTNQTSMYLCASSFDRQGGKEQFFGPGTRLTVL.

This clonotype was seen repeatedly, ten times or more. CDR3 region: CASSYNWGQPQHF. In DNA form, the CDR3 reads TGTGCCAGCAGTTATAATTGGGGCCAGCCCCAGCATTTT. This rearrangement joins TRBV6-5 to TRBJ1-5, with D possibly being TRBD1 (5 bases). CDR1 is MNHEY and CDR2 is SVGAGI in the germline V gene. Trimming left V 3 bases short and J 7 bases short, with 10 bases between. The CDR3 sequence is 13 residues long.

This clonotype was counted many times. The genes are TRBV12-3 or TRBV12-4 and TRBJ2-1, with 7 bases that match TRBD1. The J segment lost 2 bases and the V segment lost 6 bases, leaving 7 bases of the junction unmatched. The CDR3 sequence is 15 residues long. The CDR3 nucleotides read TGTGCCAGCAGATCGGACAGGCGGGCCTACAATGAGCAGTTCTTC. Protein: CASRSDRRAYNEQFF.

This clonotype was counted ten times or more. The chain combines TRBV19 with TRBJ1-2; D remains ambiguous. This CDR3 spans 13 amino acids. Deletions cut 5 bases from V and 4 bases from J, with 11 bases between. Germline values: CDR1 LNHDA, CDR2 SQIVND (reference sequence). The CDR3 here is CASSPLTAYGYTF. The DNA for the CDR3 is TGTGCCAGTAGTCCCCTCACGGCCTATGGCTACACCTTC.

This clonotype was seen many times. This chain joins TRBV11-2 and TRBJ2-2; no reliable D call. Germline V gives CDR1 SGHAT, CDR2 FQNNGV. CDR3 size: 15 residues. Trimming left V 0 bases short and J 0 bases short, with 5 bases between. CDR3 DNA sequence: TGTGCCAGCAGCTTAGATACAGCGAACACCGGGGAGCTGTTTTTT. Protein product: CASSLDTANTGELFF.

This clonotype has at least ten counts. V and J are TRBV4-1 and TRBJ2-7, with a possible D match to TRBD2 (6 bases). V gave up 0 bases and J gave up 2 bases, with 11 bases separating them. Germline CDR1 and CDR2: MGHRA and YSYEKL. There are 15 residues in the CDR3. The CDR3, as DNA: TGCGCCAGCAGCCAAGATCTGGCGGGAACCTACGAGCAGTACGTC. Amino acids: CASSQDLAGTYEQYV.

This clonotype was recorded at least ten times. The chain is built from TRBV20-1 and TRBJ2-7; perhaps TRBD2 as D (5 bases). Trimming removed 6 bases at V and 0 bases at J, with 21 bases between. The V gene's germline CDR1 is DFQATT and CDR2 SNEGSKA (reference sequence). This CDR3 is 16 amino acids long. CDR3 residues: CSARYLSGISSYEQYF. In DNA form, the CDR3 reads TGCAGTGCCAGATATTTGTCCGGGATAAGCTCCTACGAGCAGTACTTC.

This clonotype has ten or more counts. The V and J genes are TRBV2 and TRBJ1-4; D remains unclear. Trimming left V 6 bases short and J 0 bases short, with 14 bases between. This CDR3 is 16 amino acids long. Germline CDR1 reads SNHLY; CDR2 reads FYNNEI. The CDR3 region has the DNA TGTGCCAGCAGGGACTTGATACGAGCAACTAATGAAAAACTGTTTTTT. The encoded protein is CASRDLIRATNEKLFF.